The entry below gives a single TCR beta chain sequence along with its context. The CDR3 has 16 residues. Germline CDR1 SGHRS, CDR2 YFSETQ. V shed 4 bases and J 9 bases; nucleotides not matched to a gene: 18. This record belongs to a study of blood T cell repertoires in COVID-19. Turning to the study itself: Spain, Italy and the United States supplied samples that represented acute and convalescent COVID-19. PBMCs, B-cell-depleted T cells, or T cells were the source of the cDNA or gDNA that made up the material.

Under the authors' procedure: Reference gene primer amplification in the assay estimated nucleated cell counts. This table comes from immunoSEQ multiplex PCR, and its TCRdb copy is limited to in-frame clones, with some not included. V and J calls and clone size are as listed in that table; D and trimming were resolved from the DNA. This repertoire shows under 200,000 clones, approximately 90% found once; its top ten account for about 22%. Sequencing was carried out using peripheral blood. The receptor was isolated from a man aged 55 to 70 with active or convalescent COVID-19. The V gene is TRBV5-1, the J gene TRBJ1-2, with 7 bases that match TRBD1. CDR3: CASSPGTVRTSMSYTF. In DNA, the CDR3 is TGCGCCAGCAGCCCGGGGACAGTTCGAACATCTATGAGCTACACCTTC.